This T cell receptor beta chain comes out of a study of Ad26.COV2.S vaccination and SARS-CoV-2 variants (dated by TCRdb to the early 2020s). In the study overall: Vaccine-arm donors were drawn from COV1001, a multicentre, randomized, double-blind, placebo-controlled phase I-IIa trial of Ad26.COV2.S in healthy adults. Ad26.COV2.S was given intramuscularly at 5x10^10 or 1x10^11 viral particles, as a single shot or as two shots 56 days apart. Sequencing of the TCRbeta repertoire served to evaluate the specificity and breadth of SARS-CoV-2-reactive T cell receptors following Ad26.COV2.S vaccination. The TCR-sequenced set comprised around 30 samples: approximately 20 Ad26.COV2.S vaccine recipients, 5 placebo recipients and 8 SARS-CoV-2 convalescent individuals. Trial participants were randomized into five groups of five, in which low-dose or high-dose Ad26.COV2.S was given once or twice, or placebo was given on both occasions. Throughout the experiments and outcome assessment, investigators stayed blinded to trial group allocation.

What the work shows at the level of the full study, not this receptor alone: Ad26.COV2.S recipients had higher spike-specific TCR breadth than placebo recipients (P = 0.0014). After vaccination, spike-specific CD8+ and CD4+ T cell responses were reported to show substantial breadth. It was noted by the authors that total T cell responses may have been underestimated by the TCR breadth and depth analyses. The study was not powered for comparison of responses between vaccine doses or regimens. Non-spike TCR breadth was comparable between vaccine and placebo recipients, consistent with the vaccine containing only spike.

The immunoSEQ Assay was the method used to sequence TCRbeta CDR3 regions. After extraction, genomic DNA underwent amplification by bias-controlled multiplex PCR, followed by high-throughput sequencing. The authors processed their data as follows. To quantify the absolute abundance of every unique TCRbeta CDR3 region, sequences were collapsed and filtered. T cell fraction was estimated by normalization of TCRbeta template counts to usable DNA, with usable DNA being measured through amplification of reference genes present in all nucleated cells. Repertoire TCRs were annotated as SARS-CoV-2-specific by exact matching of V gene, CDR3 amino acid sequence and J gene to a known reactive TCR set. The reference SARS-CoV-2 TCR set came from MIRA and was filtered for enrichment in COVID-19-positive ImmuneCODE repertoires, removing public or cross-reactive TCRs. Drawing on the MIRA antigens, annotated TCRs were analysed further at the level of specific ORF or position within ORF. Depth was the summed frequency of annotated unique rearrangements, while breadth was defined as annotated unique rearrangements over total unique productive rearrangements. TCR breadth was compared between groups using two-sided Wilcoxon rank-sum tests. In its TCRdb copy, this immuneACCESS table keeps in-frame sequences only and misses some clones. Where compared with another copy, unresolved V genes explain less than half of these, and the others have no known cause. D and trimming were read from the DNA, whereas the V and J calls and clone size are those reported in that table. A total of 200,000 to 300,000 clones appear in this sample, 88% of them only once. The top ten clones comprise around 10% of the sample.

With regard to this clone: The target of this receptor is not known. No much larger clone exists at a distance of one base, and base qualities are not known.

V is clipped by 0 bases and J by 9 bases, and the sequence between their germline boundaries is 15 bases long. CDR1 and CDR2, looked up from the germline V gene (reference sequence), are LGHDT and YNNKEL. Taken from cysteine to phenylalanine, the CDR3 has 15 residues. Here the CDR3 DNA is all that survives: 45 bases in frame from base 1. The sample's treatment or condition label, decoded: around 19 received Ad26.COV2.S at low or high dose, single or two shots; about five received placebo; per-sample allocation not given. Repertoires of vaccine and placebo recipients were sequenced from samples collected on day 63 after the first injection. Cohort 1b enrolled 25 adults aged 18-55 years at a single site in Boston, USA, between 29 July and 7 August 2020. As a vaccine, Ad26.COV2.S was a replication-incompetent adenovirus type 26 vector that expressed a prefusion-stabilized SARS-CoV-2 spike protein derived from the original Wuhan strain.

The sequence was obtained from a person between 18 and 65 years old who received the Ad26.COV2.S COVID-19 vaccine or a placebo. The rearranged chain carries TRBV3-1 (or the pseudogene TRBV3-2) and TRBJ1-5, with a tentative D gene TRBD1 over 6 matching bases. The starting material was peripheral blood, obtained in a trial of Ad26.COV2.S vaccine versus placebo. The DNA sequence follows: TGTGCCAGCAGCCAAGATTCGAGGGGGGGAAGGCCCCAGCATTTT. This is translated as CASSQDSRGGRPQHF.